These 17 T cell receptor beta chains share one sample of origin, sequenced in a study of early T cells in non-severe SARS-CoV-2 infection. TCRdb re-called the 5' RACE reads through MiXCR, storing one row per CDR3 protein. The data contain over 45,000 distinct CDR3 sequences, 10% to 13% of them singletons. Specimen: whole blood. The receptors were sampled from an adult who was a healthcare worker with PCR-confirmed SARS-CoV-2 infection or an uninfected control (not recorded which).

This clonotype was recorded many times. The chain has TRBV3-1 and TRBJ1-1; a possible D gene is TRBD1 (5 bases). CDR3 size: 13 residues. Germline V gives CDR1 LGHDT, CDR2 YNNKEL (reference sequence). V lost 8 bases, J lost 6 bases, and 16 bases lay in between. CDR3 residues: CASAPPGRAEAFF. CDR3 coding DNA: TGTGCCAGCGCCCCTCCGGGACGGGCTGAAGCTTTCTTT.

This chain links TRBV7-2 with TRBJ2-3; no firm D call. The CDR3 loop spans 12 amino acids. The V gene's germline CDR1 is SGHTA and CDR2 FQGNSA. The V end was cut by 1 base, the J end by 15 bases, with 14 bases between. The CDR3 nucleotides are TGTGCCAGCAGCTTAGGCGGATGGCATTTCTATTTT. It yields the protein CASSLGGWHFYF.

A few counts support this clonotype. The chain couples TRBV29-1 to TRBJ2-7; 8 bases are a match to TRBD1. The CDR3 totals 14 residues. Germline CDR1 reads SQVTM; CDR2 reads ANQGSEA. The V segment lost 1 base and the J segment 2 bases; nucleotides outside the gene matches: 4. The CDR3 reads CSVEVQQGAYEQYF. For the CDR3, the DNA is TGCAGCGTTGAAGTACAACAGGGGGCCTACGAGCAGTACTTC.

At least ten counts were recorded for this clonotype. This chain connects TRBV9 to TRBJ1-1; D is unresolved. Looked up from germline, CDR1 is SGDLS and CDR2 is YYNGEE. The CDR3 totals 14 residues. Trimming cost V 4 bases and J 3 bases, with 13 bases left between them. CDR3 residues: CASSPHNYDTEAFF. CDR3 DNA sequence: TGTGCCAGCAGCCCCCACAACTACGACACTGAAGCTTTCTTT. Full variable domain (missing parts from reference TRBV9 and TRBJ1-1): DSGVTQTPKHLITATGQRVTLRCSPRSGDLSVYWYQQSLDQGLQFLIQYYNGEERAKGNILERFSAQQFPDLHSELNLSSLELGDSALYFCASSPHNYDTEAFFGQGTRLTVV.

In its sample, this clonotype was seen a few times. The J gene is TRBJ2-7, the V gene TRBV29-1; maybe TRBD1 (6 bases). The CDR3 is 12 residues long. The germline gives CDR1 SQVTM, CDR2 ANQGSEA. The germline V and J ends were trimmed by 3 bases and 6 bases, with 12 bases remaining between them. CDR3 DNA: TGCAGCGTTGACAGGGGAAGGGGCGAGCAGTACTTC. It specifies CSVDRGRGEQYF.

This clonotype was seen a few times. The rearrangement uses TRBV5-4 and TRBJ2-7; D remains unclear. The CDR3 loop spans 13 amino acids. Per the germline V gene, CDR1 is SGHNT and CDR2 is YYREEE (reference sequence). V lost 0 bases, J lost 4 bases, and 8 bases lay in between. The CDR3, as DNA: TGTGCCAGCAGCTTGGCCCAGCCGTACGAGCAGTACTTC. Amino acids: CASSLAQPYEQYF.

This clonotype was observed many times. V is TRBV10-3 and J is TRBJ2-7, with a possible D match to TRBD2 (5 bases). The germline V and J ends were trimmed by 5 bases and 0 bases, with 11 bases remaining between them. The germline V gene has CDR1 ENHRY and CDR2 SYGVKD. There are 14 residues in the CDR3. CDR3 protein: CAISSPTSSYEQYF. The CDR3 DNA follows: TGTGCCATCAGTTCCCCCACTAGCTCCTACGAGCAGTACTTC.

There are many counts of this clonotype. One end of the junction does not line up with germline, which may come from a read error. This CDR3 reads CASSPDVAGGSNTGELFF. The CDR3 nucleotides are TGTGCTAGCAGCCCCGACGTAGCGGGAGGCTCGAACACCGGGGAGCTGTTTTTT. V and J are TRBV7-7 and TRBJ2-2, with TRBD2 matching 10 bases. The CDR3 has 18 residues. CDR1 SSHAT and CDR2 FNYEAQ come from the germline V gene (reference sequence).

This clonotype was recorded a few times. V is TRBV12-3 or TRBV12-4 and J is TRBJ2-1; 9 bases map to TRBD2. J was trimmed by 1 base and V by 2 bases; bases with no gene match: 3. The CDR3 contains 16 residues. Here the CDR3 DNA reads TGTGCCAGCAGTTTAAGCGGGAGGAGGTCCTACAATGAGCAGTTCTTC. It specifies CASSLSGRRSYNEQFF.

In this sample, this clonotype turned up a few times. The rearrangement links TRBV18 to TRBJ1-1; D may be TRBD1 (5 bases). V was pared by 7 bases and J by 2 bases, with 11 bases between. The CDR3 contains 13 residues. Germline values: CDR1 KGHSH, CDR2 LQKENI. The CDR3 DNA follows: TGTGCCAGCTGCCGGGACGGAAACACTGAAGCTTTCTTT. Translating it yields CASCRDGNTEAFF.

This clonotype has a count of ten or more. V is TRBV7-2 and J is TRBJ2-3, with D possibly being TRBD2 (6 bases). Trimming took 1 base from V and 0 from J, leaving 8 bases between them. This CDR3 comprises 15 residues. The germline CDR1 and CDR2 sequences are SGHTA and FQGNSA. CDR3 protein: CASSLGGTSTDTQYF. In DNA form, the CDR3 reads TGTGCCAGCAGCTTAGGTGGGACTAGCACAGATACGCAGTATTTT.

J is TRBJ1-2 and V is TRBV10-3; D not certain. The CDR3 has 11 amino acids. In germline, CDR1 is ENHRY, CDR2 SYGVKD. V was trimmed by 0 bases and J by 12 bases, leaving 8 bases between them. The CDR3 is CAISESHVHTF. The CDR3 coding sequence is TGTGCCATCAGTGAGTCACATGTCCACACCTTC.

This clonotype appeared a few times. The chain recombines TRBV6-6 with TRBJ2-2; D uncertain. Germline CDR1 MNHNY, CDR2 SVGAGI (reference sequence). The CDR3 is made up of 14 amino acids. V was clipped by 7 bases and J by 2 bases, with 11 bases between them. The CDR3 region is CASIDTTNTGELFF. In nucleotides, the CDR3 is TGTGCCAGCATCGACACAACCAACACCGGGGAGCTGTTTTTT.

This clonotype was recorded many times. The chain has TRBV7-6 and TRBJ1-2; 9 nucleotides match TRBD1. V dropped 1 base and J dropped 4; count of bases not matched to a gene: 1. The CDR3 totals 14 residues. CDR1 and CDR2 (germline): SGHVS, FNYEAQ. The CDR3 DNA reads TGTGCCAGCAGCTTAGGGACAGGGGCCTATGGCTACACCTTC. This sequence encodes CASSLGTGAYGYTF. Full variable domain (rest looked up from reference TRBV7-6 and TRBJ1-2): GAGVSQSPRYKVTKRGQDVALRCDPISGHVSLYWYRQALGQGPEFLTYFNYEAQQDKSGLPNDRFSAERPEGSISTLTIQRTEQRDSAMYRCASSLGTGAYGYTFGSGTRLTVV.

The chain carries TRBV27 and TRBJ1-6; 7 nucleotides line up with TRBD1. The CDR3 contains 16 residues. Losses at the gene ends were 5 bases for V and 5 bases for J; bases not matched to a gene: 9. The germline CDR1 and CDR2 sequences are MNHEY and SMNVEV (reference sequence). The CDR3 DNA sequence: TGTGCCAGCAGTCCCCAGGACAGGCGAAATAATTCACCCCTCCACTTT. Protein product: CASSPQDRRNNSPLHF.

This clonotype was seen only a few times. The CDR3 DNA reads as TGCAGTGCTCTAAGGACCACTGAAGCTTTCTTT. Protein: CSALRTTEAFF. The rearrangement joins TRBV20-1 to TRBJ1-1; D not certain. The germline CDR1 and CDR2 sequences are DFQATT and SNEGSKA (reference sequence). There are 11 residues in the CDR3. The V and J ends lost 5 bases and 4 bases respectively, with 8 bases between them.

The V gene is TRBV4-1, the J gene TRBJ2-3; no definite D call. Trimming stripped 2 bases from V and 7 bases from J, with 13 bases between. In germline, CDR1 is MGHRA, CDR2 YSYEKL. This CDR3 is 14 amino acids long. In nucleotides, the CDR3 is TGCGCCAGCAGCCAACGTCCGACCGCCAATACGCAGTATTTT. Protein sequence: CASSQRPTANTQYF.